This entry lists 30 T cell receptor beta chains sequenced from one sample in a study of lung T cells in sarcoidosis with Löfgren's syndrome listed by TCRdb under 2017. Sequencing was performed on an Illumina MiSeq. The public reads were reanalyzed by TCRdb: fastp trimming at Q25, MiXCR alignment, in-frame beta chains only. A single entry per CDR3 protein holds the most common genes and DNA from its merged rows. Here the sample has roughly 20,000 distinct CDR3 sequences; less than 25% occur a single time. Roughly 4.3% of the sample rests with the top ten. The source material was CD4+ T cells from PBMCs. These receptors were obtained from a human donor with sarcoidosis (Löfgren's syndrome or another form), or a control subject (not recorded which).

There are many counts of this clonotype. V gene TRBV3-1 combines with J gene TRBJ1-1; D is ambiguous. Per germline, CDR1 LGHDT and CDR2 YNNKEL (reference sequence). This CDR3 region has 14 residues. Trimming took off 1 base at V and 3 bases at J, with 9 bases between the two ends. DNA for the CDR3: TGTGCCAGCAGCCAAGCCCCAGAATACACTGAAGCTTTCTTT. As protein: CASSQAPEYTEAFF.

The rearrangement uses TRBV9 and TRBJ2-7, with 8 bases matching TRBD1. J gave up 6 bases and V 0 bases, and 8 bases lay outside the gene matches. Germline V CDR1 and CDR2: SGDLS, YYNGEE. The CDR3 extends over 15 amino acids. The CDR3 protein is CASSVAEDRGCEQYF. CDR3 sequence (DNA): TGTGCCAGCAGCGTAGCTGAAGACAGGGGCTGCGAGCAGTACTTC.

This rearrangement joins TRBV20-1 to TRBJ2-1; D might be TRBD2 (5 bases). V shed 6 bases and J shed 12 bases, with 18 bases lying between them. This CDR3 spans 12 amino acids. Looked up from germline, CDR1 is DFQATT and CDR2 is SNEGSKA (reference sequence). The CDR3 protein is CSASLTVGGQFF. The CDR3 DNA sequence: TGCAGTGCCAGCCTGACGGTAGGAGGGCAGTTCTTC.

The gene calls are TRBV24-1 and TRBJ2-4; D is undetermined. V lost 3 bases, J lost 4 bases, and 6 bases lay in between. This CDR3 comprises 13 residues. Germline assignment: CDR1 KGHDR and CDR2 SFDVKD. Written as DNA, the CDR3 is TGTGCCACCAGTGATACCGATAAAAACATTCAGTACTTC. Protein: CATSDTDKNIQYF.

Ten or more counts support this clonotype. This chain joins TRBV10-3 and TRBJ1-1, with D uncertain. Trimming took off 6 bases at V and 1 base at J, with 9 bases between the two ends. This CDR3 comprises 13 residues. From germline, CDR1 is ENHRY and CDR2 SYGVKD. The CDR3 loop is CAIRVGPNTEAFF. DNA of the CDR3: TGTGCCATCAGGGTCGGTCCGAACACTGAAGCTTTCTTT.

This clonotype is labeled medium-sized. CDR3: CASNRTSGSSGDTQYF. CDR3 DNA sequence: TGTGCCAGCAACAGGACTAGCGGGAGTTCCGGAGATACGCAGTATTTT. The rearrangement joins TRBV6-1 to TRBJ2-3; 13 bases are shared with TRBD2. Trimming cost V 7 bases and J 5 bases; bases outside gene matches: 9. The CDR3 runs to 16 residues. The germline V gene encodes CDR1 MNHNS and CDR2 SASEGT.

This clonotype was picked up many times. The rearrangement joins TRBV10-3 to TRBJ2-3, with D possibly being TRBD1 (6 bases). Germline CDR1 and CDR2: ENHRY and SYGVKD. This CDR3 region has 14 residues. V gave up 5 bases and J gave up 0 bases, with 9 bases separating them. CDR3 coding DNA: TGTGCCATCAGTAGACAGGTTAGCACAGATACGCAGTATTTT. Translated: CAISRQVSTDTQYF.

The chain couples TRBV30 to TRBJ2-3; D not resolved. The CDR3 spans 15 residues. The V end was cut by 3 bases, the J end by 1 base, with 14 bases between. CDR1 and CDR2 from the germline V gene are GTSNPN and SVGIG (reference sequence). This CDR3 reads CAWSRGSLGTDTQYF. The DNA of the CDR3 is TGTGCCTGGAGCCGAGGTAGTTTGGGCACAGATACGCAGTATTTT. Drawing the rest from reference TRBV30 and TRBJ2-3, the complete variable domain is SQTIHQWPATLVQPVGSPLSLECTVEGTSNPNLYWYRQAAGRGLQLLFYSVGIGQISSEVPQNLSASRPQDRQFILSSKKLLLSDSGFYLCAWSRGSLGTDTQYFGPGTRLTVL.

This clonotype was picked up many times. The CDR3 DNA reads as TGCAGTGCTCCACCCCCCCCACAGGGACCCCAGTACTTC. This translates into CSAPPPPQGPQYF. V usage is TRBV20-1 and J usage is TRBJ2-5; a possible D gene is TRBD1 (6 bases). The germline gives CDR1 DFQATT, CDR2 SNEGSKA (reference sequence). The V end was cut by 5 bases, the J end by 9 bases, with 19 bases between. The CDR3 loop spans 13 amino acids.

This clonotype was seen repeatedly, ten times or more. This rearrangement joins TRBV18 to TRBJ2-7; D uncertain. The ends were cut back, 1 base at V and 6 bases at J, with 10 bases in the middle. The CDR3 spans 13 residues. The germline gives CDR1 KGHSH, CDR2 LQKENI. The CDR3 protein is CASSPLPAPEQYF. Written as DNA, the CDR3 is TGTGCCAGCTCACCACTTCCCGCTCCCGAGCAGTACTTC.

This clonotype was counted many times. CDR3 loop: CASLVTGRNTEAFF. The CDR3 DNA reads as TGTGCCAGCTTGGTGACGGGAAGGAACACTGAAGCTTTCTTT. This chain connects TRBV7-2 to TRBJ1-1; no clear D. Germline-derived CDR1 and CDR2 are SGHTA and FQGNSA. This CDR3 spans 14 amino acids. Trimming shortened V by 8 bases and J by 1 base, and 14 bases separated the two germline ends.

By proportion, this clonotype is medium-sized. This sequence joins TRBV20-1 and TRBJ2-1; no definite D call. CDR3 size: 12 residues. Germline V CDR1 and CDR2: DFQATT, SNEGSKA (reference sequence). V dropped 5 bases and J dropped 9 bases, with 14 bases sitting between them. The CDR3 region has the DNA TGCAGTGCTCCGAGTGCCTTTGGTGAGCAGTTCTTC. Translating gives CSAPSAFGEQFF.

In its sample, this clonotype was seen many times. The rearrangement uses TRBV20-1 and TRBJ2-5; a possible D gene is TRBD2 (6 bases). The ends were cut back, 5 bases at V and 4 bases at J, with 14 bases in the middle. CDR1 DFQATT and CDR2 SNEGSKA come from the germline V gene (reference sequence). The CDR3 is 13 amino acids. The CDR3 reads CSARPLATETQYF. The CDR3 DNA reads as TGCAGTGCTCGTCCACTAGCAACAGAGACCCAGTACTTC.

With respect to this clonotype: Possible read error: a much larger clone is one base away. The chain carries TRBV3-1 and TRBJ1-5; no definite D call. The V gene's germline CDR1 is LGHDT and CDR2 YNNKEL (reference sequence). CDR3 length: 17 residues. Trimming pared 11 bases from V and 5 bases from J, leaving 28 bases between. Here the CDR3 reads CAHPLPGKGGGYQPQHF. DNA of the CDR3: TGTGCCCACCCTCTCCCGGGAAAGGGAGGTGGTTATCAGCCCCAGCATTTT.

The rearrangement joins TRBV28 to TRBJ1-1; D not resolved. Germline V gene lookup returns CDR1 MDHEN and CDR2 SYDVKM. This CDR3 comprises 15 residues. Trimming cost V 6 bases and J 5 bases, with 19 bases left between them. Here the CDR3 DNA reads TGTGCCAGCAGGCCGGCGAGCAACTGGCAGACTGAAGCTTTCTTT. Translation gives CASRPASNWQTEAFF.

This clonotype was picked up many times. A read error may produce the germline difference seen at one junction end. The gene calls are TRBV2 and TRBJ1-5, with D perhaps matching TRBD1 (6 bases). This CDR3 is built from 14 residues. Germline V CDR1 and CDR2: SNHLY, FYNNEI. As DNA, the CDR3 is TGTGCCAGCAGCGAAGGGGGAAGCAATCAGCCCCAGCATTTT. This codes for CASSEGGSNQPQHF.

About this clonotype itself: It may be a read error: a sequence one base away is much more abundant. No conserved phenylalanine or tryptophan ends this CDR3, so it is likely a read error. In nucleotides, the CDR3 is TGTGCCAGCAGCTTTGGGTACAATGAGCAGTTCCTC. Translating gives CASSFGYNEQFL. The J gene is TRBJ2-1, the V gene TRBV7-9; the D is unclear. This CDR3 region has 12 residues. CDR1 and CDR2 from the germline V gene are SEHNR and FQNEAQ (reference sequence). V gave up 3 bases and J gave up 4 bases, with 4 bases separating them.

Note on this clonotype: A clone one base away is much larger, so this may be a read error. This CDR3 reads CASSFNWRDYGQFF. CDR3 DNA sequence: TGTGCCAGCAGTTTTAATTGGAGGGACTATGGGCAGTTCTTC. This sequence joins TRBV12-3 or TRBV12-4 and TRBJ2-1, with TRBD2 matching over 7 bases. The CDR3 covers 14 residues. Germline trimming cut 3 bases from V and 12 bases from J; bases unmatched to any gene: 11.

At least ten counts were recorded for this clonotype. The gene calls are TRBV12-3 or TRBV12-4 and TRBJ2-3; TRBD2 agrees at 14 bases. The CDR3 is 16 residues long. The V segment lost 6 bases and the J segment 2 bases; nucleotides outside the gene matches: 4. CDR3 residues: CASSGGLAGVTDTQYF. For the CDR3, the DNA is TGTGCCAGCAGCGGGGGACTAGCGGGAGTCACAGATACGCAGTATTTT.

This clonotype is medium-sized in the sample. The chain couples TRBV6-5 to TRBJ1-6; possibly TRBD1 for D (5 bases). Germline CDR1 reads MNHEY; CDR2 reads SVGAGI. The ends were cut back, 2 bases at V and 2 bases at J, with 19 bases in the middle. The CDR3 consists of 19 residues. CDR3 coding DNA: TGTGCCAGCAGTTACGGGGCATCCCTAAAAAGAGCCTATAATTCACCCCTCCACTTT. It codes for CASSYGASLKRAYNSPLHF.

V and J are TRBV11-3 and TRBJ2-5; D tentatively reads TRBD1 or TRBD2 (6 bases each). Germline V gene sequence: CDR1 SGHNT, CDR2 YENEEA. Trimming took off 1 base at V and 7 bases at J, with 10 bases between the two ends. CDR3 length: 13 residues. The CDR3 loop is CASSLAGGGTQYF. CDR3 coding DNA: TGTGCCAGCAGCTTAGCTGGAGGGGGGACCCAGTACTTC.

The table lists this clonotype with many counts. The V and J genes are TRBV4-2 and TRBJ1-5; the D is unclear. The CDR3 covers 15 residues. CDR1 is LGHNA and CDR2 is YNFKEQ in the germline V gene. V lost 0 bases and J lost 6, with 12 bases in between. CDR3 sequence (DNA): TGTGCCAGCAGCCAAGATATAGGCAGGCTTCAGCCCCAGCATTTT. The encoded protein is CASSQDIGRLQPQHF.

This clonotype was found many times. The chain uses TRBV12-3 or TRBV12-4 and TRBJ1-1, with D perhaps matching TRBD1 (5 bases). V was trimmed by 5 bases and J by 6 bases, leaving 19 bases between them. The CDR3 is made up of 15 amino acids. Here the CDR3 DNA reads TGTGCCAGCAGTCTATCGACCGCGGGGGTGTCTGAAGCTTTCTTT. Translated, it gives CASSLSTAGVSEAFF.

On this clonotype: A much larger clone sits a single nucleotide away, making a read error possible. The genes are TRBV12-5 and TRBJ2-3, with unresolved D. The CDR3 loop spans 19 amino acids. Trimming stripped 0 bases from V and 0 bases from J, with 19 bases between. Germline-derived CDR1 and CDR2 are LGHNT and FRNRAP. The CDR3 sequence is CASGLVLNRMRPSTDTQYF. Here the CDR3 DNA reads TGTGCTAGTGGTTTGGTACTCAACCGGATGCGACCTAGCACAGATACGCAGTATTTT.

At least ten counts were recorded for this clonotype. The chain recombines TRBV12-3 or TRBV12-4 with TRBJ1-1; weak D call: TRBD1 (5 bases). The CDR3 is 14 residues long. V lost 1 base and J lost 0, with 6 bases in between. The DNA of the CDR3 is TGTGCCAGCAGTTTAGGGACACTGAACACTGAAGCTTTCTTT. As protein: CASSLGTLNTEAFF.

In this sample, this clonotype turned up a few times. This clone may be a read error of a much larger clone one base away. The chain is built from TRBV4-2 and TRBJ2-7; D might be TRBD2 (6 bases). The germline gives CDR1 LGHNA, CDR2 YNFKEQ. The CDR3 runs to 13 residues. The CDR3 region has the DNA TGTGCCAGCGGCCAAACCGGGGGTTACGAGCAGTACTTC. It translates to CASGQTGGYEQYF.

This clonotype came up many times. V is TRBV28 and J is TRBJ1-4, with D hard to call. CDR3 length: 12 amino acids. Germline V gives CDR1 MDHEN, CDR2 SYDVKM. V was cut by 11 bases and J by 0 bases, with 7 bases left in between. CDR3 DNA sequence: TGTGCCGTGAAACCAACTAATGAAAAACTGTTTTTT. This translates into CAVKPTNEKLFF.

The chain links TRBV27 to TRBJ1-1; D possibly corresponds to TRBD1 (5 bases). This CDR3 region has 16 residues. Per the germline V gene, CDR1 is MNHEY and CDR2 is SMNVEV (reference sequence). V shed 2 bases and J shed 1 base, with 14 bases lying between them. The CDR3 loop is CASSLQRQSRNTEAFF. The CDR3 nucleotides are TGTGCCAGCAGTTTACAACGACAGTCTAGGAACACTGAAGCTTTCTTT.

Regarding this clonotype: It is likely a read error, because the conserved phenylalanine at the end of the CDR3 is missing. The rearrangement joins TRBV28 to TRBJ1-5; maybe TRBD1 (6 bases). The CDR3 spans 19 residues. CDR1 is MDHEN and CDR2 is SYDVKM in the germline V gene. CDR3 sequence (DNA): TGTGCCAGCAGTTTTTCACCCGGGACACAGAGTTATAGCAATCGGCCCCAGCATCTT. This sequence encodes CASSFSPGTQSYSNRPQHL.

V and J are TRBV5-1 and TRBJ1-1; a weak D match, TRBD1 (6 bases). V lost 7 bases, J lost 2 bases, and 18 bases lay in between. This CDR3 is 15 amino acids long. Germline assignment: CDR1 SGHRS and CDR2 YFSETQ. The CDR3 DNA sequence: TGCGCCAGCCGCGACGGGAGGACAGACAACACTGAAGCTTTCTTT. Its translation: CASRDGRTDNTEAFF. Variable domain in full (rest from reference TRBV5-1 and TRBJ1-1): KAGVTQTPRYLIKTRGQQVTLSCSPISGHRSVSWYQQTPGQGLQFLFEYFSETQRNKGNFPGRFSGRQFSNSRSEMNVSTLELGDSALYLCASRDGRTDNTEAFFGQGTRLTVV.